This T cell receptor beta chain was obtained from a study of patients and donors after allogeneic stem cell transplantation. Deletions cut 3 bases from V and 3 bases from J, with 11 bases between. Germline V gives CDR1 MGHDK, CDR2 SYGVNS. The length of the CDR3 is 14 residues. In TCRdb, the RT-PCR reads were re-called with MiXCR into one record per CDR3 protein. The sample lists about a million distinct CDR3 sequences; 15% to 20% were seen once. There are many counts of this clonotype. The chain joins TRBV25-1 to TRBJ2-5; D ambiguous. The source of this sequence is a human donor who was either an allogeneic HSCT recipient or a stem cell or donor lymphocyte infusion donor (not recorded which). It is not recorded whose cells these are; they may come from a transplant donor. What was sequenced was blood, either unsorted or a sorted T cell fraction (not recorded which). The CDR3 loop reads CASSEPSAKETQYF. Written as DNA, the CDR3 is TGTGCCAGCAGTGAGCCCAGCGCCAAAGAGACCCAGTACTTC.